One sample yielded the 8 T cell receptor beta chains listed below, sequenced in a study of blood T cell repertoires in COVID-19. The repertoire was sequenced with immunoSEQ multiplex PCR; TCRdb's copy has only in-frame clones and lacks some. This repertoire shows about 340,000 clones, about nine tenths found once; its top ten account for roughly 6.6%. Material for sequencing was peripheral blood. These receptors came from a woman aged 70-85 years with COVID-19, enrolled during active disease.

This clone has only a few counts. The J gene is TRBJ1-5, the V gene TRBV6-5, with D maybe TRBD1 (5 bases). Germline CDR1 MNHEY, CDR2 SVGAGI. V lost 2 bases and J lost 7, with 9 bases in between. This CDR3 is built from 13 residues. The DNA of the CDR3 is TGTGCCAGCAGTTACAGGGCAGGGCAGCCCCAGCATTTT. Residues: CASSYRAGQPQHF.

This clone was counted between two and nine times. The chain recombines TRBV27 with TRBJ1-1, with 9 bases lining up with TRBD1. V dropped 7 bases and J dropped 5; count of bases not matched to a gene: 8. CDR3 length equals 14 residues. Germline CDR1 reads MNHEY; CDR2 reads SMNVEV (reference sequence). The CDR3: CASKLDRGRTEAFF. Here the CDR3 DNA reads TGTGCCAGCAAGTTGGACAGGGGTAGGACTGAAGCTTTCTTT.

The CDR3: CASSLGQVQPQHF. CDR3 bases: TGTGCCAGCAGCTTGGGGCAGGTTCAGCCCCAGCATTTT. The V call is TRBV5-8, the J call TRBJ1-5, with D uncertain. From germline, CDR1 is SGHTS and CDR2 YDEGEE. The CDR3 loop spans 13 amino acids. Deletions cut 0 bases from V and 6 bases from J, with 7 bases between.

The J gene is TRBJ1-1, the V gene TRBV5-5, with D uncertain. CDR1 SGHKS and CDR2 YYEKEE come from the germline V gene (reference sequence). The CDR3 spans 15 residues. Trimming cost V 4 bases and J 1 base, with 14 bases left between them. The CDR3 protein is CASSPRRGENTEAFF. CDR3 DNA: TGTGCCAGCAGCCCCCGACGGGGAGAGAACACTGAAGCTTTCTTT.

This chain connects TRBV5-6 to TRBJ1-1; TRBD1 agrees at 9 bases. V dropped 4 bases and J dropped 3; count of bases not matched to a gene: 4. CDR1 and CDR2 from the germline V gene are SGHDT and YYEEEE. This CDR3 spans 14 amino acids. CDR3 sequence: CASSAGQGYTEAFF. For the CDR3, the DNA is TGTGCCAGCAGCGCAGGACAGGGGTACACTGAAGCTTTCTTT.

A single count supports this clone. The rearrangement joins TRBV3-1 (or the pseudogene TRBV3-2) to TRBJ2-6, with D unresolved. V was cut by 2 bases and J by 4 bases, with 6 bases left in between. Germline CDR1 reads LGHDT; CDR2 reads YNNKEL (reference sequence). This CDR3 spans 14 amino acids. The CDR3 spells CASSQNRGANVLTF. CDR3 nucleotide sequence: TGTGCCAGCAGCCAAAACCGGGGGGCCAACGTCCTGACTTTC.

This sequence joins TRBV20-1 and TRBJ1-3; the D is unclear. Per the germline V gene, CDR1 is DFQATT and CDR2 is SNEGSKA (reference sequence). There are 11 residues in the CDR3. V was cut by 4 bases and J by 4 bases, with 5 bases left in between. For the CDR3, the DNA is TGCAGTGCTACCTCGGGAAACACCATATATTTT. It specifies CSATSGNTIYF.

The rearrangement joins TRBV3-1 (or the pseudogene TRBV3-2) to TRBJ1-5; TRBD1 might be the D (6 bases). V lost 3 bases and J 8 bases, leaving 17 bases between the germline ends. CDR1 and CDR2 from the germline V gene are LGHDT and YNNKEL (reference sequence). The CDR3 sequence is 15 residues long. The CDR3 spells CASSQGTGLSKPQHF. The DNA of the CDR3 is TGTGCCAGCAGCCAGGGAACAGGGCTTTCAAAGCCCCAGCATTTT.